The next 17 T cell receptor beta chains were all read from a single sample in a study of OX40 agonist ivuxolimab in advanced cancers. The method was immunoSEQ multiplex PCR; TCRdb's version includes in-frame clones alone and lacks a portion of them. The sample consists of tens of thousands of clones, over 80% of them appearing once. The specimen was CD4+ or CD8+ T cells sorted from blood, collected in a trial of the OX40 agonist ivuxolimab. The receptors stem from an adult with an advanced solid tumor such as melanoma, head and neck, liver or kidney cancer.

The V and J genes are TRBV11-2 and TRBJ2-3; unclear D gene. Germline-derived CDR1 and CDR2 are SGHAT and FQNNGV. V lost 1 base and J 0 bases, leaving 8 bases between the germline ends. The length of the CDR3 is 15 residues. The CDR3 protein is CASSLGQDSTDTQYF. DNA of the CDR3: TGTGCCAGCAGCTTAGGGCAGGATAGCACAGATACGCAGTATTTT.

The chain employs TRBV9 and TRBJ1-4; TRBD1 aligns across 7 bases. CDR3 size: 14 residues. J lost 8 bases, V lost 4 bases, and 8 bases had no gene match. Germline CDR1 is SGDLS and CDR2 is YYNGEE. CDR3 region: CASSHRGIGEKLFF. The CDR3 DNA sequence: TGTGCCAGCAGCCACAGGGGAATAGGCGAAAAACTGTTTTTT.

The J gene is TRBJ2-7, the V gene TRBV19; 8 nucleotides align to TRBD1. Looked up from germline, CDR1 is LNHDA and CDR2 is SQIVND (reference sequence). The CDR3 is made up of 12 amino acids. Trimming at V came to 5 bases and at J to 3 bases, leaving 0 bases not matched to a gene. The CDR3: CASSGQGYEQYF. Written as DNA, the CDR3 is TGTGCCAGTAGTGGACAGGGCTACGAGCAGTACTTC.

This chain links TRBV7-9 with TRBJ2-7, with a weak D call TRBD1 (5 bases). CDR1 is SEHNR and CDR2 is FQNEAQ in the germline V gene (reference sequence). Trimming removed 1 base from V and 2 bases from J, with 9 bases in between. The CDR3 has 14 residues. The CDR3 DNA is TGTGCCAGCAGCTTAGGCCAGGGCACCTACGAGCAGTACTTC. The encoded protein is CASSLGQGTYEQYF.

The chain links TRBV7-6 to TRBJ2-1; D might be TRBD1 (6 bases). CDR3 length equals 16 residues. Germline V CDR1 and CDR2: SGHVS, FNYEAQ. The V gene lost 4 bases and the J gene lost 9 bases, with 22 bases spanning the gap. The CDR3 here is CASSSRLGQTRLEQFF. The DNA for the CDR3 is TGTGCCAGCAGCTCCCGCCTAGGACAGACCCGTCTTGAGCAGTTCTTC. The variable domain in full, completed from reference TRBV7-6 and TRBJ2-1, reads GAGVSQSPRYKVTKRGQDVALRCDPISGHVSLYWYRQALGQGPEFLTYFNYEAQQDKSGLPNDRFSAERPEGSISTLTIQRTEQRDSAMYRCASSSRLGQTRLEQFFGPGTRLTVL.

By share, this clone counts as large. The chain recombines TRBV19 with TRBJ2-7, with D perhaps matching TRBD1 (6 bases). CDR1 LNHDA and CDR2 SQIVND come from the germline V gene (reference sequence). The CDR3 has 14 amino acids. V lost 3 bases and J 3 bases, leaving 12 bases between the germline ends. CDR3 sequence: CASSITQGSYEQYF. CDR3 in DNA: TGTGCCAGTAGTATCACGCAGGGGAGCTACGAGCAGTACTTC.

This clone has only a few counts. V is TRBV28 and J is TRBJ1-6; no clear D. The length of the CDR3 is 11 residues. Trimming pared 8 bases from V and 9 bases from J, leaving 8 bases between. The germline gives CDR1 MDHEN, CDR2 SYDVKM. Here the CDR3 DNA reads TGTGCCAGCTCTGGTATTTCACCCCTCCACTTT. It specifies CASSGISPLHF.

This chain connects TRBV5-1 to TRBJ2-7, with TRBD2 matching over 11 bases. V shed 2 bases and J 0 bases; nucleotides not matched to a gene: 7. CDR3 size: 17 residues. CDR1 and CDR2 from the germline V gene are SGHRS and YFSETQ. The CDR3 bases are TGCGCCAGCAGCTTTGAACTAGCGGGAGCGGGCTCCTACGAGCAGTACTTC. Translating it yields CASSFELAGAGSYEQYF.

Within the sample, this clone is large. J is TRBJ2-7 and V is TRBV6-6, with 7 bases that match TRBD2. The CDR3 consists of 14 residues. Germline V gene sequence: CDR1 MNHNY, CDR2 SVGAGI (reference sequence). V lost 7 bases and J lost 2; bases outside the gene matches: 8. CDR3 region: CASNFARGAYEQYF. The CDR3 DNA reads as TGTGCCAGCAACTTCGCCCGGGGGGCCTACGAGCAGTACTTC.

The gene calls are TRBV6-1 and TRBJ1-2; D perhaps matches TRBD1 (5 bases). Germline loops: CDR1 MNHNS, CDR2 SASEGT. V was shortened by 10 bases and J by 1 base, with 13 bases between the two germline ends. There are 13 residues in the CDR3. The CDR3 coding sequence is TGTGCCACCCAGGGACCGAATAACTATGGCTACACCTTC. This codes for CATQGPNNYGYTF.

The J gene is TRBJ2-1, the V gene TRBV7-8; 9 nucleotides agree with TRBD1. V was pared by 5 bases and J by 6 bases, with 11 bases of the junction left unmatched. Germline assignment: CDR1 SGHVS and CDR2 FQNEAQ. This CDR3 is built from 16 residues. The CDR3 here is CASSVLGGQGTNEQFF. DNA of the CDR3: TGTGCCAGCAGCGTCCTTGGGGGACAGGGAACCAATGAGCAGTTCTTC.

The chain uses TRBV5-5 and TRBJ2-3; TRBD1 aligns across 10 bases. Trimming at V came to 4 bases and at J to 13 bases, leaving 18 bases not matched to a gene. The germline CDR1 and CDR2 sequences are SGHKS and YYEKEE (reference sequence). There are 16 residues in the CDR3. This CDR3 reads CASSIPGTGAQIREYF. CDR3 bases: TGTGCCAGCAGCATACCCGGGACAGGGGCCCAGATTAGGGAGTATTTT.

The chain employs TRBV4-2 and TRBJ2-7, with D possibly being TRBD2 (5 bases). The V gene lost 0 bases and the J gene lost 6 bases, with 9 bases spanning the gap. The CDR3 runs to 13 residues. CDR1 is LGHNA, CDR2 YNFKEQ, per germline. Here the CDR3 DNA reads TGTGCCAGCAGCCAAGATATAGGAGGCGAGCAGTACTTC. Its translation is CASSQDIGGEQYF.

This chain links TRBV5-4 with TRBJ2-7; 8 nucleotides align to TRBD1. The CDR3 length is 14 residues. CDR1 SGHNT and CDR2 YYREEE come from the germline V gene (reference sequence). Unmatched junction bases numbered 5, after V lost 1 base and J lost 5 bases. CDR3 amino acids: CASSLSLTGDEQYF. The CDR3 DNA sequence: TGTGCCAGCAGCTTGAGTCTGACAGGGGACGAGCAGTACTTC. The variable domain in full, completed from reference TRBV5-4 and TRBJ2-7, reads ETGVTQSPTHLIKTRGQQVTLRCSSQSGHNTVSWYQQALGQGPQFIFQYYREEENGRGNFPPRFSGLQFPNYSSELNVNALELDDSALYLCASSLSLTGDEQYFGPGTRLTVT.

This chain uses TRBV30 with TRBJ1-3; possible D gene TRBD1, 5 bases. V dropped 1 base and J dropped 4 bases, with 14 bases sitting between them. This CDR3 region has 15 residues. Germline lookup yields CDR1 GTSNPN and CDR2 SVGIG (reference sequence). The CDR3 DNA follows: TGTGCCTGGAGTGAAGGTCGGACAAAAGGAAACACCATATATTTT. It is translated as CAWSEGRTKGNTIYF.

The chain combines TRBV5-1 with TRBJ1-6; 10 nucleotides align to TRBD1. With 4 bases clipped from V and 10 bases from J, the junction kept 5 bases outside the gene matches. The CDR3 has 14 residues. CDR1 and CDR2 (germline): SGHRS, YFSETQ. The chain's CDR3 is CASSETGGGSPLHF. The CDR3 bases are TGCGCCAGCAGCGAGACAGGGGGCGGATCACCCCTCCACTTT.

The rearrangement joins TRBV7-2 to TRBJ1-2, with D unclear. From germline, CDR1 is SGHTA and CDR2 FQGNSA. V was clipped by 7 bases and J by 4 bases, with 19 bases between them. This CDR3 has 15 residues. The CDR3 spells CASTLRAELFYGYTF. Here the CDR3 DNA reads TGTGCCAGCACCTTGCGGGCAGAGCTCTTCTATGGCTACACCTTC.